This is a list of T cell receptor beta chains from one sample in a study of blood T cell repertoires in COVID-19. Profiled with immunoSEQ multiplex PCR; TCRdb holds only in-frame clones, not every one. The repertoire holds hundreds of thousands of clones, with roughly 85% as singletons. Sequencing was done on a sample of PBMCs or T cells enriched from blood (not recorded which). All receptors come from a man aged 40-55 years who had been exposed to COVID-19. CDR3s include the opening cysteine and the closing phenylalanine or tryptophan. The size entry is marked missing in some rows and otherwise reads once, few, many or a size class.

>TRBJ2-1|NA|TRBV28
CASGTTLTGLPIIF
>TRBJ1-2|NA|TRBV30
CAWKFGTGPYGYTF
>TRBJ1-4|NA|TRBV3-1/TRBV3-2
CASSRSDRVRGKLFF
>TRBJ2-7|few|TRBV5-1
CASSQGVKYEQYF
>TRBJ2-5|NA|TRBV3-1/TRBV3-2
CASSQDLGLGKETQYF
>TRBJ2-1|NA|TRBV7-3
CASSLSRASYNEQFF
>TRBJ1-2|few|TRBV30
CAWGSGLGGMNGYTF
>TRBJ2-4|NA|TRBV7-9
CASSPGGETLLTKNIQYF
>TRBJ1-2|once|TRBV4-2
CASSQETAYGYTF
>TRBJ1-1|NA|TRBV5-1
CASSFGAGANTEAFF
>TRBJ2-1|NA|TRBV19
CASSHSHEQFF
>TRBJ2-3|NA|TRBV5-4
CASSLQAVSDTQYF
>TRBJ2-1|NA|TRBV29-1
CSVGLRTNNEQFF
>TRBJ2-3|NA|TRBV10-1
CASSGASTDTQYF
>TRBJ2-3|NA|TRBV7-2
CASSSSGYPGTDTQYF
>TRBJ2-1|few|TRBV27
CASSNSPSGNEQFF
>TRBJ2-1|NA|TRBV6-5
CASSRDRVRQFF